This TCR beta chain was sequenced in a study of blood T cell repertoires in COVID-19. The CDR3 length is 13 residues. CDR1 and CDR2 (germline): SGHDT, YYEEEE. V shed 4 bases and J 3 bases; nucleotides not matched to a gene: 3. As originally analysed: Reference gene primer amplification yielded estimated nucleated cell counts. Libraries were prepared by immunoSEQ multiplex PCR; TCRdb keeps only in-frame clonotypes and omits some of them. The D gene and trimming were derived from the DNA, and the V and J assignments and clone size from that table. This sample has roughly 210,000 clones, with around 89% found just once.

The TCR was taken from a man between 70 and 80 years old with acute or convalescent COVID-19. V and J are TRBV5-6 and TRBJ2-5, with TRBD2 matching over 7 bases. Input material: peripheral blood. DNA of the CDR3: TGTGCCAGCAGCCGGACTAGGAAAGAGACCCAGTACTTC. Translation: CASSRTRKETQYF.